The text below deals with one T cell receptor (beta chain). The antigen is not known. These data belong to a study of shared clonotypes between healthy human individuals. Looking at the study overall: Sampling drew on donors who were a couple of women and a few men aged 18 to 49. Used for every donor were three CD4 naive, three CD4 memory, two CD8 naive and one CD8 memory plate. Findings and limits, study-wide: Tissue TCR repertoires likely differ from these blood-only repertoires.

TCRdb keeps only in-frame clones here, not all; method: immunoSEQ multiplex PCR. The sample lists some 1 million clones, about 75% occurring once. Germline V lookup: CDR1 GTSNPN, CDR2 SVGIG (reference sequence). The CDR3 is 13 amino acids. The junction had 2 bases not matched to a gene; V was cut back by 2 bases and J by 4 bases. Sequenced: memory CD4+ T cells sorted from blood. The subset: CD45RA-negative fraction. This clonotype was sampled from a man between 18 and 35 years old in good health. This rearrangement joins TRBV30 to TRBJ2-1; 7 nucleotides line up with TRBD2. CDR3 bases: TGTGCCTGGAGTAGCGGGGTTTACAATGAGCAGTTCTTC. Amino acids: CAWSSGVYNEQFF.